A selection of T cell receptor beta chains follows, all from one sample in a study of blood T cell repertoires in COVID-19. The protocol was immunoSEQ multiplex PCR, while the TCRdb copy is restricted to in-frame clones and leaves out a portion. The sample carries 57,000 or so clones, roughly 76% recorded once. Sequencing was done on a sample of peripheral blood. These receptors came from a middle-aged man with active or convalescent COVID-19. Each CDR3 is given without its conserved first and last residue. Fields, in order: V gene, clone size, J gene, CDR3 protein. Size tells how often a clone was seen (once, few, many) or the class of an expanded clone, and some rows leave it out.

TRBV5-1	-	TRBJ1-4	ASSTRDPGDEKLF
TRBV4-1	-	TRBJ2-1	ASSQDSIRDEQF
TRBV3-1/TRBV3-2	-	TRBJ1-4	ASSQGARGEKLF
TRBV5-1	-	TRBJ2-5	ASSFTGGAGETQY
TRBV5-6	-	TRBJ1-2	ASSLRVGGANYGYT
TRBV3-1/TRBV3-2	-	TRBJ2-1	ASSDEGQGPYNEQF
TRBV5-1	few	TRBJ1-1	ASSRGTGSTEAF
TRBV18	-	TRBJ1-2	ASSPGAGQDYGYT
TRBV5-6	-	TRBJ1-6	ASSSNSYNSPLH
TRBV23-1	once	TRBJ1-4	ASSQGRSAEANEKLF
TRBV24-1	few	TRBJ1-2	ATSDAGVNYGYT
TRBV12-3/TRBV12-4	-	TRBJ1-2	ASSFVPLYGYT
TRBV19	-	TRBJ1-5	ASSIYRNQPQH
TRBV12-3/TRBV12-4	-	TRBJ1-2	ASSFRGNYGYT
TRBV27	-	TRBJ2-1	ASSSVFPPYNEQF
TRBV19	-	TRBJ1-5	ASGQGLNNQPQH
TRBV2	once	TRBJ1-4	ASNRQYFEKLF
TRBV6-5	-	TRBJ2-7	ASGWGQGSYEQY
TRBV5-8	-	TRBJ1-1	ASSFTRREAF
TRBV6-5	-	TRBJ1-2	ASRDGTWGYT